Shown below are 13 T cell receptor beta chains from a single sample sequenced in a study of shared clonotypes between healthy human individuals. Measured with immunoSEQ multiplex PCR; TCRdb has only the in-frame clones, and not every one. The sample records 2 million to 2.5 million clones, roughly 94% being singletons. As defined, naive CD8 cells were CD45RO-negative and positively selected for CCR7, with terminally differentiated effector memory CD45RA+ cells excluded. Sequenced: naive CD8+ T cells sorted from blood. The receptors were sampled from a man between 18 and 29 years old in good health.

The rearrangement uses TRBV11-2 and TRBJ2-2; weak D call: TRBD1 (5 bases). CDR3 length: 17 amino acids. V lost 3 bases to trimming and J lost 5 bases, with 19 bases between them. Germline CDR1 reads SGHAT; CDR2 reads FQNNGV. The CDR3 DNA follows: TGTGCCAGCAGCTTGGGGCCAACTTCGCCACTTACCGGGGAGCTGTTTTTT. Protein product: CASSLGPTSPLTGELFF.

This chain joins TRBV6-6 and TRBJ1-2; no reliable D call. Deletions cut 6 bases from V and 6 bases from J, with 17 bases between. Germline lookup yields CDR1 MNHNY and CDR2 SVGAGI (reference sequence). There are 14 residues in the CDR3. The CDR3 sequence: CASSSIGVADGYTF. The CDR3, as DNA: TGTGCCAGCAGCTCGATAGGAGTTGCGGATGGCTACACCTTC.

The gene calls are TRBV4-3 and TRBJ2-2; 7 bases are shared with TRBD1. The germline V gene encodes CDR1 LGHNA and CDR2 YSLEER. This CDR3 region has 17 residues. V dropped 0 bases and J dropped 3; count of bases not matched to a gene: 7. CDR3 sequence reads: CASSQDGTVSDTGELFF. DNA for the CDR3: TGCGCCAGCAGCCAAGATGGGACAGTATCCGACACCGGGGAGCTGTTTTTT.

The chain combines TRBV27 with TRBJ1-2; 8 nucleotides match TRBD1. CDR3 length: 14 residues. Germline V lookup: CDR1 MNHEY, CDR2 SMNVEV (reference sequence). With 8 bases clipped from V and 2 bases from J, the junction kept 7 bases outside the gene matches. CDR3 region: CASWTGNINYGYTF. The CDR3 nucleotides are TGTGCCAGCTGGACAGGGAACATAAACTATGGCTACACCTTC.

This clone was picked up one time. The V call is TRBV4-1, the J call TRBJ2-1, with D possibly TRBD2 on 6 matching bases. The CDR3 has 15 residues. Looked up from germline, CDR1 is MGHRA and CDR2 is YSYEKL. Trimming took off 0 bases at V and 7 bases at J, with 13 bases between the two ends. In DNA form, the CDR3 reads TGCGCCAGCAGCCAAGATCCGCGGGGCGGGAATGAGCAGTTCTTC. This sequence encodes CASSQDPRGGNEQFF.

V and J are TRBV7-8 and TRBJ1-2; D possibly corresponds to TRBD1 (6 bases). The CDR3 is made up of 17 amino acids. Germline CDR1 reads SGHVS; CDR2 reads FQNEAQ. V lost 5 bases and J lost 3, with 22 bases in between. The CDR3 region has the DNA TGTGCCAGCAGCCCAGTGGTAACAGGGTACGGCGACTATGGCTACACCTTC. Translation gives CASSPVVTGYGDYGYTF.

The chain uses TRBV2 and TRBJ2-5, with a weak D call TRBD1 (6 bases). Germline-derived CDR1 and CDR2 are SNHLY and FYNNEI. V was clipped by 4 bases and J by 5 bases, with 14 bases between them. The CDR3 is made up of 14 amino acids. Here the CDR3 DNA reads TGTGCCAGCAGTGCCCCGGACAGATGGGAGACCCAGTACTTC. Translated, it gives CASSAPDRWETQYF.

In regard to this clone: Other DNA sequences within the sample encode an identical CDR3. V and J are TRBV5-1 and TRBJ2-7; the match to TRBD1 covers 11 bases. Trimming cost V 1 base and J 3 bases; bases outside gene matches: 3. The CDR3 runs 15 residues. Per the germline V gene, CDR1 is SGHRS and CDR2 is YFSETQ. This chain's CDR3 is CASSLSGTGGYEQYF. CDR3 DNA: TGCGCCAGCAGCTTGTCCGGGACAGGGGGCTACGAGCAGTACTTC.

This chain uses TRBV5-6 with TRBJ2-3; the match to TRBD1 covers 9 bases. The CDR3 loop spans 19 amino acids. CDR1 and CDR2 (germline): SGHDT, YYEEEE. J was trimmed by 2 bases and V by 6 bases; bases with no gene match: 19. CDR3 region: CASTHRRGTGQYHTDTQYF. The CDR3 DNA reads as TGTGCCAGCACCCACCGGAGGGGGACAGGGCAGTATCACACAGATACGCAGTATTTT.

The rearrangement joins TRBV7-6 to TRBJ1-1; 8 nucleotides agree with TRBD1. CDR3 length: 15 residues. After removal of 5 bases from V and 5 bases from J, the junction contained 10 bases not matched to a gene. CDR1 and CDR2 from the germline V gene are SGHVS and FNYEAQ. This CDR3 is CASSPDRGLGTEAFF. As DNA, the CDR3 is TGTGCCAGCAGCCCCGACAGGGGATTGGGTACTGAAGCTTTCTTT.

V is TRBV6-8 and J is TRBJ1-5; 10 nucleotides line up with TRBD1. The ends lost 4 bases at V and 4 bases at J; junction bases unmatched: 1. The germline gives CDR1 MNHGY, CDR2 SAAAGT. The CDR3 spans 14 residues. The CDR3 DNA is TGTGCCAGCAGTTCGGGACAGGGGAATCAGCCCCAGCATTTT. Protein product: CASSSGQGNQPQHF.

Comments on this clone: This same CDR3 is encoded by further DNA sequences in the sample. This chain joins TRBV29-1 and TRBJ2-7; no clear D. V was trimmed by 1 base and J by 2 bases, leaving 3 bases between them. The CDR3 consists of 11 residues. The germline gives CDR1 SQVTM, CDR2 ANQGSEA. CDR3 in DNA: TGCAGCGTTGAAGGGGCCTACGAGCAGTACTTC. Translation: CSVEGAYEQYF.

The rearrangement uses TRBV28 and TRBJ2-2; 9 bases are shared with TRBD2. From germline, CDR1 is MDHEN and CDR2 SYDVKM. CDR3 size: 19 residues. V shed 3 bases, J shed 1 base, and the junction held 12 bases outside the gene matches. CDR3 region: CASSFLTSSGELNTGELFF. The CDR3 coding sequence is TGTGCCAGCAGTTTCCTCACCTCTAGCGGGGAATTGAACACCGGGGAGCTGTTTTTT.